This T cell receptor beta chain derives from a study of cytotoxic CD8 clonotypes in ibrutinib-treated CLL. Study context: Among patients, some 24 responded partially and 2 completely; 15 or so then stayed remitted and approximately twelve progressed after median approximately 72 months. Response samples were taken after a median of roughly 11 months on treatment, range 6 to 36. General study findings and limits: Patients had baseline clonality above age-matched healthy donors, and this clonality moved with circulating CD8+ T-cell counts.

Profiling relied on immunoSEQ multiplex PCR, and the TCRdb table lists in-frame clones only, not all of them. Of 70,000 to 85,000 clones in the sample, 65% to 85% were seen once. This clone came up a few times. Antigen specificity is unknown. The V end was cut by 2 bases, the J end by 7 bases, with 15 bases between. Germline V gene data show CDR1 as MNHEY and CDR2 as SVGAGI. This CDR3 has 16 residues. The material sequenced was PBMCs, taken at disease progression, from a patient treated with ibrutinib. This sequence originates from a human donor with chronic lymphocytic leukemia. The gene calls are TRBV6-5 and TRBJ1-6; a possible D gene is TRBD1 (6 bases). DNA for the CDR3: TGTGCCAGCAGTTACGTGGGAGGGGGTATGAATTCACCCCTCCACTTT. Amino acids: CASSYVGGGMNSPLHF.